This TCR beta chain was captured by sequencing in a study of patients with pleural tuberculosis. Trimming removed 6 bases from V and 7 bases from J; junction bases left unmatched: 8. CDR3 length equals 13 residues. Germline values: CDR1 SNHLY, CDR2 FYNNEI. This clonotype came up many times. TCRdb used MiXCR to reprocess the reads, holding one entry per CDR3 protein. The table records almost 30,000 distinct CDR3 sequences, over 15% of them present only once. The sequence was obtained from a human donor with pleural tuberculosis. This chain uses TRBV2 with TRBJ1-1; 7 bases are a match to TRBD1. The sample taken for sequencing was peripheral blood. DNA for the CDR3: TGTGCCAGCAGGTTCCAGGGGGGGCTTGAAGCTTTCTTT. Protein: CASRFQGGLEAFF.